This T cell receptor beta chain came from a study of T cell repertoires in cytomegalovirus infection. Study-wide background: Carrying CMV and the relevant HLA type showed in public TCR beta signatures.

Germline CDR1 is MDHEN and CDR2 is SYDVKM. This CDR3 region has 15 residues. The V segment lost 2 bases and the J segment 6 bases; nucleotides outside the gene matches: 7. Ten or more counts support this clonotype. Its cognate antigen is unknown. Findings and limits, study-wide: The response measured ex vivo was dominated by TCR beta clonotypes (HLA-C-restricted and CMV-specific).

TCRdb reprocessed the reads with MiXCR, giving one entry per CDR3 protein. The sample lists hundreds of thousands of distinct CDR3 sequences, 32% seen once, with roughly 12% in the top ten. This sequence was found in a human donor in good health (CMV status not recorded). Some clones in this sample may be carry-over from other donors' samples. Here the sequenced sample was cultured CD8+ T cells from PBMCs, taken from culture after CMV antigen stimulation. The chain has TRBV28 and TRBJ1-5, with 7 bases aligning to TRBD1. The CDR3 DNA is TGTGCCAGCAGTTTACTTCCAGGGGGTACTCAGCCCCAGCATTTT. Translated, it gives CASSLLPGGTQPQHF.